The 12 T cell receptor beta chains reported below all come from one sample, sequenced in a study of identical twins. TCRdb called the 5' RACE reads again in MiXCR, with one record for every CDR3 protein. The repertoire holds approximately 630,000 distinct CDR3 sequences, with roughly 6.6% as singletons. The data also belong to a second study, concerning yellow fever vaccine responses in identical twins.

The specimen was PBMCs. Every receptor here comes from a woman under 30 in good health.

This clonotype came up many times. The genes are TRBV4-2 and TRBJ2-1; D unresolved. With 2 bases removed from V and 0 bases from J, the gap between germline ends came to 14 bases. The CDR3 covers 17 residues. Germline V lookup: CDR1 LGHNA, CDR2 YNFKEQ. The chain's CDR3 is CASSQLGPEISYNEQFF. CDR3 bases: TGTGCCAGCAGCCAATTAGGACCAGAAATCTCCTACAATGAGCAGTTCTTC.

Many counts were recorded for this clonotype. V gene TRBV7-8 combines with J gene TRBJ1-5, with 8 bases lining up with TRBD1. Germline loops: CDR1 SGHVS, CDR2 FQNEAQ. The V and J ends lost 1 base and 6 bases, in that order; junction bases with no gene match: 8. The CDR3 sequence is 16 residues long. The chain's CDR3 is CASSLGSWTGLQPQHF. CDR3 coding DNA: TGTGCCAGCAGCTTAGGATCCTGGACAGGGCTTCAGCCCCAGCATTTT.

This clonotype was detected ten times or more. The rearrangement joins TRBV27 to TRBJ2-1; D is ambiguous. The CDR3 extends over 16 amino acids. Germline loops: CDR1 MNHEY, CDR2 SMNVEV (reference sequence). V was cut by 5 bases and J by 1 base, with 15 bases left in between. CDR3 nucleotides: TGTGCCAGCAGTACTCCCTTTCGAGGATCCTACAATGAGCAGTTCTTC. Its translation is CASSTPFRGSYNEQFF.

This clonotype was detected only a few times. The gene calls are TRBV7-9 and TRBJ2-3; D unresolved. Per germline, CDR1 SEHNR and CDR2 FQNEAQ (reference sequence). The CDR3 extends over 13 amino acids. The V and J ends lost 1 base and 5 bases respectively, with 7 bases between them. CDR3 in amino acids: CASSLDTQDTQYF. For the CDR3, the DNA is TGTGCCAGCAGCTTAGATACCCAAGATACGCAGTATTTT.

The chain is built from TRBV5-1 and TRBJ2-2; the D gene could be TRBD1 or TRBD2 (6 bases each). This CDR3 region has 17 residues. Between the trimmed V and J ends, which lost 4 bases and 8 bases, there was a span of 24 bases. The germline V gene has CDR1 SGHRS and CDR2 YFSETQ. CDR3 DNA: TGCGCCAGCAGCCCCGACGGTAGACGGGCGGGACAAGGGGAGCTGTTTTTT. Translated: CASSPDGRRAGQGELFF.

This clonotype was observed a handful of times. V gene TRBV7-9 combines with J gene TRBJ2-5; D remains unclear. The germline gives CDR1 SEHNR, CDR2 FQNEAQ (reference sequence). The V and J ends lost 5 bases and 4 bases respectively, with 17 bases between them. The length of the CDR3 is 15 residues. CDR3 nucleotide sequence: TGTGCCAGCAGCCTACGTGCCGCGGCTGGAGAGACCCAGTACTTC. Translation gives CASSLRAAAGETQYF.

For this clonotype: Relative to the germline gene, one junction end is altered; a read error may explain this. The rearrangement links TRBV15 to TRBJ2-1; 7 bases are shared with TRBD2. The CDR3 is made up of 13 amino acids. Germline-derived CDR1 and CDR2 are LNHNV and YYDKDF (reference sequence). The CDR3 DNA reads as TGTGCCACCTCTAGCGGATCAAACAATGATCAGTTCTTC. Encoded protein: CATSSGSNNDQFF.

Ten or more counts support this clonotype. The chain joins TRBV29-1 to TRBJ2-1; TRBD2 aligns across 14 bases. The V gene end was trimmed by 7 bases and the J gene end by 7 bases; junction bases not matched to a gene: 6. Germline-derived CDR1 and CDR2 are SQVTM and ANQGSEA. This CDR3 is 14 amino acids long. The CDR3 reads CSGQTSGRGNEQFF. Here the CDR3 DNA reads TGCAGCGGTCAGACTAGCGGGAGGGGGAATGAGCAGTTCTTC.

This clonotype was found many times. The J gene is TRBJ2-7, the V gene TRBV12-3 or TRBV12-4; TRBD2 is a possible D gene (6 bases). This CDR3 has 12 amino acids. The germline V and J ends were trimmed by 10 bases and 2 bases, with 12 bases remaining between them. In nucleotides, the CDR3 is TGTGCCACACGGCGGGGCACCTACGAGCAGTACTTC. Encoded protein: CATRRGTYEQYF.

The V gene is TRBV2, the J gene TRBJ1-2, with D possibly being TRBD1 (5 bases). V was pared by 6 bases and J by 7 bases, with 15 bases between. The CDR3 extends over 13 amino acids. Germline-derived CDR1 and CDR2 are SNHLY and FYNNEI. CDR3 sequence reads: CASRVTQGAGYTF. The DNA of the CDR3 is TGTGCCAGCAGAGTAACGCAGGGTGCTGGCTACACCTTC.

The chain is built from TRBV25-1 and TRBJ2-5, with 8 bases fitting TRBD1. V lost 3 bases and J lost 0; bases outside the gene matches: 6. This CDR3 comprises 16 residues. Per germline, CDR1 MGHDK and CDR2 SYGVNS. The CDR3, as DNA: TGTGCCAGCAGTGACCGGACAGGGTGGTACCAAGAGACCCAGTACTTC. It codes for CASSDRTGWYQETQYF.

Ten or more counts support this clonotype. As DNA, the CDR3 is TGTGCCAGCAGTTTACTGGGGCCCTACGAGCAGTACGTC. Residues: CASSLLGPYEQYV. The chain is built from TRBV12-3 or TRBV12-4 and TRBJ2-7; tentative D call: TRBD1 (5 bases). This CDR3 has 13 residues. Deletions cut 2 bases from V and 2 bases from J, with 7 bases between.